The 18 T cell receptor beta chains below were found in one sample sequenced in a study of blood T cell repertoires in COVID-19. The protocol was immunoSEQ multiplex PCR, while the TCRdb copy is restricted to in-frame clones and leaves out a portion. The sample yields about 140,000 clones, around 81% seen once. The source material was peripheral blood. The receptors shown here come from a human donor in a cohort sampled during active COVID-19.

The V call is TRBV7-9, the J call TRBJ2-2; 10 bases are a match to TRBD2. From germline, CDR1 is SEHNR and CDR2 FQNEAQ (reference sequence). The V gene end was trimmed by 5 bases and the J gene end by 2 bases; junction bases not matched to a gene: 5. The CDR3 covers 16 residues. CDR3 DNA sequence: TGTGCCAGCAGCCCCCCTAGCGGGAGTAACACCGGGGAGCTGTTTTTT. Its translation is CASSPPSGSNTGELFF.

As DNA, the CDR3 is TGTGCCAGCACCAACACCCCCCCACCCGGGATCGAGCAGTACTTC. The encoded protein is CASTNTPPPGIEQYF. The chain employs TRBV7-6 and TRBJ2-7; D is possibly TRBD2 (5 bases). The V and J ends lost 7 bases and 6 bases respectively, with 22 bases between them. CDR1 and CDR2 from the germline V gene are SGHVS and FNYEAQ. CDR3 length equals 15 residues.

The chain carries TRBV28 and TRBJ1-5; a weak D match, TRBD1 (6 bases). The V gene lost 5 bases and the J gene lost 4 bases, with 21 bases spanning the gap. The CDR3 length is 17 residues. The germline gives CDR1 MDHEN, CDR2 SYDVKM. CDR3 DNA sequence: TGTGCCAGCAGTGCCGGTACAGGGATTCGGGGTAATCAGCCCCAGCATTTT. Translating it yields CASSAGTGIRGNQPQHF. The whole variable domain, filled in from reference TRBV28 and TRBJ1-5, reads DVKVTQSSRYLVKRTGEKVFLECVQDMDHENMFWYRQDPGLGLRLIYFSYDVKMKEKGDIPEGYSVSREKKERFSLILESASTNQTSMYLCASSAGTGIRGNQPQHFGDGTRLSIL.

This rearrangement joins TRBV6-5 to TRBJ1-5; 8 nucleotides agree with TRBD1. After removal of 2 bases from V and 1 base from J, the junction contained 4 bases not matched to a gene. CDR1 is MNHEY and CDR2 is SVGAGI in the germline V gene. This CDR3 is built from 16 residues. CDR3 protein: CASSYSYRGSNQPQHF. DNA for the CDR3: TGTGCCAGCAGTTACAGCTACAGGGGGAGCAATCAGCCCCAGCATTTT.

The chain uses TRBV3-1 (or the pseudogene TRBV3-2) and TRBJ2-7, with D perhaps TRBD2 (5 bases). The germline gives CDR1 LGHDT, CDR2 YNNKEL (reference sequence). The V end lost 4 bases, the J end lost 7 bases, and 17 bases lay between the germline ends. CDR3 length: 14 amino acids. The CDR3 DNA sequence: TGTGCCAGCAGCCTGTGCTCTTCTCCGGGGGAGCAGTACTTC. Encoded protein: CASSLCSSPGEQYF.

The chain links TRBV12-3 or TRBV12-4 to TRBJ1-1, with D possibly being TRBD1 (5 bases). With 4 bases removed from V and 3 bases from J, the gap between germline ends came to 9 bases. The CDR3 has 13 amino acids. Here the CDR3 reads CASSSGIYTEAFF. In DNA form, the CDR3 reads TGTGCCAGCAGTTCAGGGATTTACACTGAAGCTTTCTTT.

A few counts support this clone. J is TRBJ1-2 and V is TRBV13; D is uncertain. V gave up 3 bases and J gave up 8 bases, with 10 bases separating them. The CDR3 loop spans 12 amino acids. Germline V gene data show CDR1 as PRHDT and CDR2 as FYEKMQ (reference sequence). CDR3 in DNA: TGTGCCAGCAGCTTCGGGGTTGGAGGCTACACCTTC. It yields the protein CASSFGVGGYTF.

This chain connects TRBV7-2 to TRBJ1-3, with D hard to call. In germline, CDR1 is SGHTA, CDR2 FQGNSA. CDR3 size: 15 residues. V was pared by 5 bases and J by 1 base, with 12 bases between. The CDR3 nucleotides are TGTGCCAGCAGCCGCGACTTAGGATCTGGAAACACCATATATTTT. Its translation is CASSRDLGSGNTIYF.

V is TRBV6-4 and J is TRBJ2-2, with 9 bases fitting TRBD1. V was clipped by 5 bases and J by 1 base; unmatched bases: 2. This CDR3 contains 15 residues. CDR1 MRHNA and CDR2 SNTAGT come from the germline V gene. As DNA, the CDR3 is TGTGCCAGCAGTACGGGACAGGGGAACACCGGGGAGCTGTTTTTT. Translation: CASSTGQGNTGELFF.

The genes are TRBV4-2 and TRBJ2-7; 7 bases are shared with TRBD2. Germline CDR1 LGHNA, CDR2 YNFKEQ. V dropped 2 bases and J dropped 1; count of bases not matched to a gene: 5. The CDR3 contains 15 residues. The CDR3 is CASSQSLAPSYEQYF. The CDR3 DNA sequence: TGTGCCAGCAGCCAATCACTAGCGCCATCCTACGAGCAGTACTTC.

The chain employs TRBV5-4 and TRBJ2-7, with D perhaps TRBD2 (5 bases). The V end lost 2 bases, the J end lost 7 bases, and 19 bases lay between the germline ends. Per germline, CDR1 SGHNT and CDR2 YYREEE (reference sequence). The CDR3 sequence is 15 residues long. In DNA, the CDR3 is TGTGCCAGCAGCTTTTCAGGAGGAGGTGTGGTGGAGCAGTACTTC. This encodes CASSFSGGGVVEQYF. Variable domain in full (rest from reference TRBV5-4 and TRBJ2-7): ETGVTQSPTHLIKTRGQQVTLRCSSQSGHNTVSWYQQALGQGPQFIFQYYREEENGRGNFPPRFSGLQFPNYSSELNVNALELDDSALYLCASSFSGGGVVEQYFGPGTRLTVT.

The chain uses TRBV6-5 and TRBJ2-7, with D maybe TRBD1 (5 bases). Trimming took 6 bases from V and 2 from J, leaving 11 bases between them. This CDR3 spans 13 amino acids. CDR1 and CDR2 from the germline V gene are MNHEY and SVGAGI. Written as DNA, the CDR3 is TGTGCCAGCAGCAGGACACCGACCTACGAGCAGTACTTC. Protein product: CASSRTPTYEQYF.

This rearrangement joins TRBV27 to TRBJ1-6; the D is unclear. The length of the CDR3 is 16 residues. With 4 bases removed from V and 2 bases from J, the gap between germline ends came to 12 bases. CDR1 MNHEY and CDR2 SMNVEV come from the germline V gene (reference sequence). In nucleotides, the CDR3 is TGTGCCAGCAGTTATCGTGAGGCTACCTATAATTCACCCCTCCACTTT. This encodes CASSYREATYNSPLHF.

The chain has TRBV5-1 and TRBJ2-7; tentatively, D is TRBD1 (5 bases). Germline V CDR1 and CDR2: SGHRS, YFSETQ. V lost 4 bases, J lost 0 bases, and 14 bases lay in between. CDR3 length: 15 amino acids. CDR3 region: CASSPRTLSSYEQYF. The CDR3 nucleotides read TGCGCCAGCAGCCCCCGGACACTGAGCTCCTACGAGCAGTACTTC.

The V and J genes are TRBV7-9 and TRBJ1-2, with D perhaps matching TRBD1 (5 bases). Germline V lookup: CDR1 SEHNR, CDR2 FQNEAQ (reference sequence). V was cut by 5 bases and J by 5 bases, with 12 bases left in between. This CDR3 spans 13 amino acids. Written as DNA, the CDR3 is TGTGCCAGCAGCCCTGGGACTTTGTATGGCTACACCTTC. Protein: CASSPGTLYGYTF.

The rearrangement joins TRBV28 to TRBJ2-7, with 10 bases matching TRBD1. The CDR3 has 14 residues. J gave up 7 bases and V 6 bases, and 9 bases lay outside the gene matches. Germline loops: CDR1 MDHEN, CDR2 SYDVKM. CDR3 residues: CASSPDRGQWEQYF. The CDR3 nucleotides read TGTGCCAGCAGCCCAGACAGGGGGCAATGGGAGCAGTACTTC.

This clone was counted a single time. The chain is built from TRBV28 and TRBJ2-7; D perhaps matches TRBD1 (5 bases). This CDR3 is 13 amino acids long. Germline V lookup: CDR1 MDHEN, CDR2 SYDVKM. V gave up 3 bases and J gave up 4 bases, with 10 bases separating them. The CDR3 region has the DNA TGTGCCAGCAGTTTGGGGCCACTTTACGAGCAGTACTTC. As protein: CASSLGPLYEQYF.

The chain carries TRBV27 and TRBJ2-1; possible D gene TRBD1, 5 bases. CDR3 length: 18 residues. Germline CDR1 and CDR2: MNHEY and SMNVEV (reference sequence). The V and J ends lost 5 bases and 0 bases respectively, with 20 bases between them. CDR3 region: CASSRPYRSFDSYNEQFF. As DNA, the CDR3 is TGTGCCAGCAGTAGGCCTTACAGGTCCTTCGACTCCTACAATGAGCAGTTCTTC.